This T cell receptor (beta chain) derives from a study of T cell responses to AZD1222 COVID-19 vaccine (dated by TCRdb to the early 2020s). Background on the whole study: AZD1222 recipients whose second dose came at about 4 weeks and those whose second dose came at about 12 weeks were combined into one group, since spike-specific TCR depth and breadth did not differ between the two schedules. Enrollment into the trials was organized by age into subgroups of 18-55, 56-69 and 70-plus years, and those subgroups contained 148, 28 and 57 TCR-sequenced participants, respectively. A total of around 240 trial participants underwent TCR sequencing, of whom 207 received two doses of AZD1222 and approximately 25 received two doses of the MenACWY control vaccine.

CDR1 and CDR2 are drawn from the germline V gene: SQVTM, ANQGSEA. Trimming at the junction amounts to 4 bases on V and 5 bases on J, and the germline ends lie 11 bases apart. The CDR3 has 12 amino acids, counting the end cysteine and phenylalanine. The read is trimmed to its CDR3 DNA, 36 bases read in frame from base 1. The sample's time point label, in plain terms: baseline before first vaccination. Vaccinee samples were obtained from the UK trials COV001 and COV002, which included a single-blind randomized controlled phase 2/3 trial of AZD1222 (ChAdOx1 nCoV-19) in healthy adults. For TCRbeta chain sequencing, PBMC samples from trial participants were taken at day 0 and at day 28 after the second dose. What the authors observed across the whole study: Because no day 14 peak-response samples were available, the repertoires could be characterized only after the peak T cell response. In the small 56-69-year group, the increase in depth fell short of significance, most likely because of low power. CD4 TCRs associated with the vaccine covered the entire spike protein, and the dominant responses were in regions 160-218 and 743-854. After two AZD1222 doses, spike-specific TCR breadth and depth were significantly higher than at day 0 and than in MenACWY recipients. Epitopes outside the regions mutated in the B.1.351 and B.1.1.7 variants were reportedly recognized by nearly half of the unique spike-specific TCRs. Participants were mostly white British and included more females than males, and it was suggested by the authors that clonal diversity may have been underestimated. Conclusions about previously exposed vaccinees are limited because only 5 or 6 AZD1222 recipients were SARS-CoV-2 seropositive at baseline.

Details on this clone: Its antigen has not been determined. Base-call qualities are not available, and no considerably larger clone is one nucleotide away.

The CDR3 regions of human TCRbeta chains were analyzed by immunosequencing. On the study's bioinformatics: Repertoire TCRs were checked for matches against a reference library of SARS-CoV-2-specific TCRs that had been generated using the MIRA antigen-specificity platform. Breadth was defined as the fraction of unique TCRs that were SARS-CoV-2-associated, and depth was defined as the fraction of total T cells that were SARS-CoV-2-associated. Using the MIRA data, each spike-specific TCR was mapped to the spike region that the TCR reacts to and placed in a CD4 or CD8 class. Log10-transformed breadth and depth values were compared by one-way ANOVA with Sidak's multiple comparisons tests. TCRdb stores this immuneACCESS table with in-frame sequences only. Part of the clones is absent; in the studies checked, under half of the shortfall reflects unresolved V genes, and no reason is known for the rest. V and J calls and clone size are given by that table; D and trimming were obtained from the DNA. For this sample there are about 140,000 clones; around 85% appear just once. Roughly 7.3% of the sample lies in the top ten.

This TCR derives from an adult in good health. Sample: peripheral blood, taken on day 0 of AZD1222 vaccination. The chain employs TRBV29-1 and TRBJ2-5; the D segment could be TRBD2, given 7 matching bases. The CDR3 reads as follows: CSVAQGGETQYF. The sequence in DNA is TGCAGCGTTGCACAGGGAGGGGAGACCCAGTACTTC.